This T cell receptor beta chain was captured by sequencing in a study of T-cell memory formation after mild COVID-19. Looking at the study overall: Across donors, TCR clusters were largely donor specific. Study outcomes and limitations: CD4/CD8 balance characterized clones contracting day 15 to 85, and CD4+ skew characterized later expanders. Several responding clones turned up in pre-infection memory, indicating that cross-reactive memory may have taken part.

Constant-segment-primed 5'RACE gave TCR alpha and TCR beta cDNA libraries with sample barcodes and UMIs. TCRdb recomputed calls from the 5' RACE reads with MiXCR, one row per CDR3 protein. Here the sample spans 150,000 or so distinct CDR3 sequences, approximately 14% being singletons. Germline V lookup: CDR1 SGDLS, CDR2 YYNGEE. The CDR3 is 17 amino acids. V shed 2 bases and J 2 bases; nucleotides not matched to a gene: 4. About this clonotype: Its antigen is unknown.

The sequencing input was PBMCs or a T cell subset sorted from them (not recorded which). The V and J genes are TRBV9 and TRBJ1-4, with 12 bases aligning to TRBD1. The clonotype originates from an adult woman who had mild COVID-19 (a few samples of this study predate the infection). Cell type and time point are not known. The CDR3 sequence is CASSVGTGGSTNEKLFF. The CDR3 nucleotides read TGTGCCAGCAGCGTGGGGACAGGGGGCTCTACTAATGAAAAACTGTTTTTT.